Below are 5 T cell receptor beta chains sequenced from a single sample in a study of T cells in Graves' hyperthyroidism and ophthalmopathy. TCR beta CDR3 regions were amplified from RNA. The TCR CDR3 was amplified in a first-round RT-PCR using the HTBI primer set. TCRdb itself ran the multiplex PCR reads through MiXCR, one entry per CDR3 protein. The table lists roughly 500,000 distinct CDR3 sequences, around 42% of them singletons. Material for sequencing was peripheral blood or thyroid tissue (not recorded which). These receptors all stem from an adult woman with Graves' disease, either hyperthyroidism or ophthalmopathy (not recorded which).

This clonotype was seen at least ten times. The V call is TRBV5-6, the J call TRBJ2-2, with no clear D. In germline, CDR1 is SGHDT, CDR2 YYEEEE. The length of the CDR3 is 12 residues. The V end lost 1 base, the J end lost 6 bases, and 4 bases lay between the germline ends. The CDR3: CASSLQSGELFF. In nucleotides, the CDR3 is TGTGCCAGCAGCTTGCAGTCCGGGGAGCTGTTTTTT. The full variable domain, with the rest looked up from reference TRBV5-6 and TRBJ2-2, is DAGVTQSPTHLIKTRGQQVTLRCSPKSGHDTVSWYQQALGQGPQFIFQYYEEEERQRGNFPDRFSGHQFPNYSSELNVNALLLGDSALYLCASSLQSGELFFGEGSRLTVL.

The chain uses TRBV20-1 and TRBJ2-3; 7 bases match TRBD1. The V gene end was trimmed by 4 bases and the J gene end by 0 bases; junction bases not matched to a gene: 7. CDR1 and CDR2 from the germline V gene are DFQATT and SNEGSKA (reference sequence). The CDR3 has 15 residues. In DNA, the CDR3 is TGCAGTGCTATAGAGGGGGCCACTAGCACAGATACGCAGTATTTT. Protein sequence: CSAIEGATSTDTQYF.

This clonotype was detected a few times. The J gene is TRBJ1-2, the V gene TRBV12-3 or TRBV12-4; D unresolved. The length of the CDR3 is 13 residues. Trimming cost V 4 bases and J 4 bases, with 10 bases left between them. The CDR3: CASSWPGSYGYTF. The DNA for the CDR3 is TGTGCCAGCAGTTGGCCGGGGAGCTATGGCTACACCTTC.

This clonotype was observed many times. The genes are TRBV20-1 and TRBJ2-7; TRBD2 aligns across 11 bases. From germline, CDR1 is DFQATT and CDR2 SNEGSKA (reference sequence). V lost 4 bases to trimming and J lost 0 bases; unmatched junction nucleotides: 8. The CDR3 runs 16 residues. The CDR3 spells CSATGTSGGSSYEQYF. For the CDR3, the DNA is TGCAGTGCTACAGGGACTAGCGGAGGTAGCTCCTACGAGCAGTACTTC.

V and J are TRBV12-3 or TRBV12-4 and TRBJ2-2; TRBD2 matches 7 bases. Trimming took 3 bases from V and 1 from J; bases not matched to a gene: 8. The CDR3 loop spans 17 amino acids. CDR3 nucleotide sequence: TGTGCCAGCAGTTTTCCCCAGGGCGGGAGGAACACCGGGGAGCTGTTTTTT. Protein sequence: CASSFPQGGRNTGELFF.